This entry lists 31 T cell receptor beta chains sequenced from one sample in a study of T cells after yellow fever vaccination (dated by TCRdb to the late 2010s). Preparation of the library involved 5' RACE. The instrument given in TCRdb is Illumina HiSeq 2500. TCRdb took the public reads, trimmed them with fastp at Q25, ran MiXCR for clone calling and kept in-frame beta chains. When rows share a CDR3 protein, they turn into one entry using the most common DNA and genes. The sample table holds approximately 600,000 distinct CDR3 sequences, of which 12% were seen once. About 15% of the sample rests with the top ten. The treatment or condition label, as the study defines it: live attenuated yellow fever vaccine strain. Sequenced material: PBMCs, taken on the day of the yellow fever booster vaccination. The receptors come from a man under 40 who received the YFV17D yellow fever vaccine.

This clonotype was counted a few times. This chain uses TRBV5-1 with TRBJ2-7; TRBD2 might be the D (6 bases). V was shortened by 4 bases and J by 0 bases, with 20 bases between the two germline ends. Per germline, CDR1 SGHRS and CDR2 YFSETQ. CDR3 length: 17 amino acids. CDR3 nucleotide sequence: TGCGCCAGCAGCCGCACTAGGGGACTCCCCAGCTCCTACGAGCAGTACTTC. Translating it yields CASSRTRGLPSSYEQYF.

The rearrangement links TRBV9 to TRBJ2-3; no firm D call. Germline CDR1 SGDLS, CDR2 YYNGEE. There are 14 residues in the CDR3. With 3 bases removed from V and 5 bases from J, the gap between germline ends came to 13 bases. In nucleotides, the CDR3 is TGTGCCAGCAGCGCGGAGAACGTCAGAGATACGCAGTATTTT. Translated, it gives CASSAENVRDTQYF. Complete variable domain (other parts from reference TRBV9 and TRBJ2-3): DSGVTQTPKHLITATGQRVTLRCSPRSGDLSVYWYQQSLDQGLQFLIQYYNGEERAKGNILERFSAQQFPDLHSELNLSSLELGDSALYFCASSAENVRDTQYFGPGTRLTVL.

This clonotype turned up a few times. This rearrangement joins TRBV11-1 to TRBJ2-4; TRBD1 matches 9 bases. The CDR3 loop spans 18 amino acids. With V trimmed by 4 bases and J by 1 base, 11 bases remained unmatched. Germline lookup yields CDR1 SGHAT and CDR2 FQDESV (reference sequence). Here the CDR3 reads CASSSPGTGSEAKNIQYF. The DNA of the CDR3 is TGTGCCAGCAGCTCACCCGGGACAGGGTCCGAGGCCAAAAACATTCAGTACTTC.

DNA of the CDR3: TGTGCCAGCAGCTTGTCCCGAAGAGGAAGCAATCAGCCCCAGCATTTT. This gives the protein CASSLSRRGSNQPQHF. This chain connects TRBV5-6 to TRBJ1-5; no clear D gene. Trimming left V 1 base short and J 1 base short, with 12 bases between. Germline V gene lookup returns CDR1 SGHDT and CDR2 YYEEEE. The CDR3 totals 16 residues.

The gene calls are TRBV20-1 and TRBJ2-3, with 7 bases identical to TRBD2. After removal of 5 bases from V and 7 bases from J, the junction contained 18 bases not matched to a gene. The germline V gene has CDR1 DFQATT and CDR2 SNEGSKA (reference sequence). The CDR3 is 16 amino acids. The CDR3 DNA follows: TGCAGTGCTCGATCTCCTTCGGGGAGGGGCAGATATACGCAGTATTTT. It translates to CSARSPSGRGRYTQYF.

This clonotype occurred many times. The chain combines TRBV5-1 with TRBJ2-3; D is undetermined. The V end lost 8 bases, the J end lost 1 base, and 11 bases lay between the germline ends. Germline V lookup: CDR1 SGHRS, CDR2 YFSETQ. The CDR3 covers 13 residues. For the CDR3, the DNA is TGCGCCAGTCGTGACCCAGGCACAGATACGCAGTATTTT. This translates into CASRDPGTDTQYF.

This clonotype was seen many times. V is TRBV14 and J is TRBJ2-1; 12 bases are shared with TRBD2. CDR1 SGHDN and CDR2 FVKESK come from the germline V gene. This CDR3 comprises 15 residues. J was trimmed by 9 bases and V by 4 bases; bases with no gene match: 7. This CDR3 reads CASSPLGLAGSEQFF. CDR3 bases: TGTGCCAGCAGCCCGCTGGGACTAGCGGGTTCTGAGCAGTTCTTC.

This clonotype has more than one count but fewer than ten. The chain joins TRBV20-1 to TRBJ2-3; 10 bases fit TRBD2. J lost 2 bases, V lost 5 bases, and 7 bases had no gene match. Looked up from germline, CDR1 is DFQATT and CDR2 is SNEGSKA (reference sequence). CDR3 length: 15 residues. Here the CDR3 reads CSAQRTSGITDTQYF. CDR3 coding DNA: TGCAGTGCTCAGAGGACTAGCGGTATCACAGATACGCAGTATTTT.

The rearrangement links TRBV29-1 to TRBJ2-1; D uncertain. V was shortened by 4 bases and J by 3 bases, with 7 bases between the two germline ends. This CDR3 has 12 residues. From germline, CDR1 is SQVTM and CDR2 ANQGSEA. CDR3 region: CSVVANYNEQFF. The DNA for the CDR3 is TGCAGCGTTGTTGCCAACTACAATGAGCAGTTCTTC.

The chain uses TRBV20-1 and TRBJ1-5; D not certain. The CDR3 covers 14 residues. V gave up 4 bases and J gave up 2 bases, with 12 bases separating them. CDR1 is DFQATT and CDR2 is SNEGSKA in the germline V gene (reference sequence). The CDR3 DNA follows: TGCAGTGCTACCCACAGTGGCGGCAATCAGCCCCAGCATTTT. Residues: CSATHSGGNQPQHF.

This clonotype was detected only a few times. This chain joins TRBV5-4 and TRBJ2-7; D uncertain. The CDR3 has 16 amino acids. CDR1 and CDR2 from the germline V gene are SGHNT and YYREEE (reference sequence). The V end lost 3 bases, the J end lost 1 base, and 17 bases lay between the germline ends. The CDR3 DNA reads as TGTGCCAGCAGCTCTTCCCCCGTGGTGGATTCCTACGAGCAGTACTTC. Translated, it gives CASSSSPVVDSYEQYF.

The table lists this clonotype with a few counts. The V gene is TRBV12-3 or TRBV12-4, the J gene TRBJ2-2; D possibly corresponds to TRBD2 (6 bases). This CDR3 spans 13 amino acids. Deletions cut 6 bases from V and 7 bases from J, with 12 bases between. CDR3 sequence: CASSLLGGGELFF. DNA of the CDR3: TGTGCCAGCAGCCTCTTGGGGGGCGGGGAGCTGTTTTTT.

This clonotype was seen a few times. The V gene is TRBV5-1, the J gene TRBJ2-5, with D possibly TRBD1 on 5 matching bases. The V end lost 0 bases, the J end lost 2 bases, and 11 bases lay between the germline ends. This CDR3 is built from 15 residues. CDR1 is SGHRS and CDR2 is YFSETQ in the germline V gene. The CDR3, as DNA: TGCGCCAGCAGCTTGGGGACAACAACACAAGAGACCCAGTACTTC. It specifies CASSLGTTTQETQYF.

This clonotype was seen a handful of times. The rearrangement joins TRBV30 to TRBJ1-4; D is undetermined. V was clipped by 1 base and J by 8 bases, with 11 bases between them. The CDR3 is 13 amino acids. Germline CDR1 is GTSNPN and CDR2 is SVGIG (reference sequence). The CDR3 here is CAWSEVVGEKLFF. The CDR3 nucleotides are TGTGCCTGGAGTGAGGTAGTGGGGGAAAAACTGTTTTTT.

This clonotype appeared many times. This chain uses TRBV5-1 with TRBJ2-1; 8 positions agree with TRBD2. The CDR3 extends over 17 amino acids. Germline V gene sequence: CDR1 SGHRS, CDR2 YFSETQ. V lost 0 bases, J lost 10 bases, and 15 bases stayed unmatched. CDR3 sequence: CASSLVYRGRSAQEQFF. Written as DNA, the CDR3 is TGCGCCAGCAGCTTGGTTTACCGCGGGAGGTCGGCGCAGGAGCAGTTCTTC.

A few counts support this clonotype. The V gene is TRBV28, the J gene TRBJ2-3; 10 bases map to TRBD1. CDR3 length: 15 residues. CDR1 and CDR2 (germline): MDHEN, SYDVKM. V dropped 6 bases and J dropped 0; count of bases not matched to a gene: 3. In DNA form, the CDR3 reads TGTGCCAGCAGACAGACAGGGGGCAGCACAGATACGCAGTATTTT. It codes for CASRQTGGSTDTQYF.

In this sample, this clonotype turned up many times. The chain combines TRBV7-2 with TRBJ2-7; weak D call: TRBD2 (5 bases). CDR1 and CDR2 from the germline V gene are SGHTA and FQGNSA. The CDR3 runs 13 residues. Trimming took off 4 bases at V and 7 bases at J, with 14 bases between the two ends. In DNA form, the CDR3 reads TGTGCCAGCAGCTCCGGCGGACTTATGGAGCAGTACTTC. Protein product: CASSSGGLMEQYF.

This clonotype was seen only a few times. The V call is TRBV7-2, the J call TRBJ2-7; 7 bases line up with TRBD2. The CDR3 consists of 13 residues. The junction had 2 bases not matched to a gene; V was cut back by 0 bases and J by 6 bases. The germline gives CDR1 SGHTA, CDR2 FQGNSA. The CDR3, as DNA: TGTGCCAGCAGCTTAGCGGGAGGGATCGAGCAGTACTTC. Amino acids: CASSLAGGIEQYF.

This clonotype was counted between two and nine times. DNA of the CDR3: TGTGCCAGCAGTCACGCTCAGGGGGGTAGCGCGCTGTTTTTT. Amino acids: CASSHAQGGSALFF. The chain carries TRBV6-2 or TRBV6-3 and TRBJ2-2; a weak D match, TRBD1 (7 bases). This CDR3 has 14 amino acids. Looked up from germline, CDR1 is MNHEY and CDR2 is SVGEGT. V was pared by 5 bases and J by 13 bases, with 20 bases between.

The genes are TRBV19 and TRBJ1-6; 7 nucleotides agree with TRBD1. Losses at the gene ends were 5 bases for V and 10 bases for J; bases not matched to a gene: 8. The germline CDR1 and CDR2 sequences are LNHDA and SQIVND (reference sequence). The CDR3 is 14 residues long. The CDR3 here is CASSFRQGRSPLHF. The CDR3 nucleotides are TGTGCCAGTAGTTTTCGACAGGGCCGCTCACCCCTCCACTTT.

The sample holds a few counts of this clonotype. This CDR3 reads CASSYATGTGTYF. CDR3 sequence (DNA): TGTGCCAGCAGCTACGCAACCGGGACAGGGACGTACTTC. The chain combines TRBV7-2 with TRBJ2-7; 9 bases agree with TRBD1. The trim removed 4 bases at V and 12 bases at J, leaving 10 bases unmatched. The CDR3 runs 13 residues. Germline V gives CDR1 SGHTA, CDR2 FQGNSA.

This clonotype occurred a few times. The gene calls are TRBV20-1 and TRBJ2-1; 10 bases match TRBD2. Per germline, CDR1 DFQATT and CDR2 SNEGSKA (reference sequence). V lost 3 bases and J lost 7; bases outside the gene matches: 6. This CDR3 region has 14 residues. CDR3 in DNA: TGCAGTGCTAGCAAGCGGGAGGGCCGGAATGAGCAGTTCTTC. The encoded protein is CSASKREGRNEQFF.

This clonotype was observed a handful of times. The chain uses TRBV9 and TRBJ2-1; D not certain. This CDR3 region has 13 residues. V was trimmed by 0 bases and J by 3 bases, leaving 4 bases between them. Germline CDR1 reads SGDLS; CDR2 reads YYNGEE. The CDR3 sequence: CASSVEDYNEQFF. CDR3 bases: TGTGCCAGCAGCGTAGAGGACTACAATGAGCAGTTCTTC.

The chain employs TRBV20-1 and TRBJ2-7; 8 bases are shared with TRBD2. Losses at the gene ends were 0 bases for V and 3 bases for J; bases not matched to a gene: 7. This CDR3 is built from 15 residues. Germline assignment: CDR1 DFQATT and CDR2 SNEGSKA (reference sequence). DNA of the CDR3: TGCAGTGCTAGAGATGGGGCGAGCGGGAGCTACGAGCAGTACTTC. As protein: CSARDGASGSYEQYF.

This chain links TRBV20-1 with TRBJ2-5; D is uncertain. V lost 0 bases, J lost 4 bases, and 12 bases lay in between. The CDR3 has 14 amino acids. CDR1 and CDR2 (germline): DFQATT, SNEGSKA (reference sequence). In nucleotides, the CDR3 is TGCAGTGCTAGAGAGACGGTGAGAGGAGAGACCCAGTACTTC. Its translation is CSARETVRGETQYF.

J is TRBJ2-1 and V is TRBV20-1; 9 bases line up with TRBD2. This CDR3 is 13 amino acids long. Losses at the gene ends were 7 bases for V and 4 bases for J; bases not matched to a gene: 5. Germline V gives CDR1 DFQATT, CDR2 SNEGSKA (reference sequence). CDR3 in amino acids: CSGIAGAYNEQFF. CDR3 bases: TGCAGTGGTATAGCGGGAGCGTACAATGAGCAGTTCTTC.

The table lists this clonotype with a few counts. CDR3 nucleotide sequence: TGTGCCAGCAGCTTGGCCAGCGGTTCTAGCACAGATACGCAGTATTTT. It yields the protein CASSLASGSSTDTQYF. The chain couples TRBV5-6 to TRBJ2-3; possibly TRBD2 for D (5 bases). This CDR3 comprises 16 residues. V was trimmed by 0 bases and J by 0 bases, leaving 11 bases between them. From germline, CDR1 is SGHDT and CDR2 YYEEEE.

A few counts support this clonotype. The CDR3 region is CASSISREGLETQYF. CDR3 sequence (DNA): TGTGCCAGTAGTATAAGTCGGGAGGGCTTGGAGACCCAGTACTTC. The chain combines TRBV19 with TRBJ2-5, with 8 bases lining up with TRBD2. Looked up from germline, CDR1 is LNHDA and CDR2 is SQIVND (reference sequence). Trimming at V came to 2 bases and at J to 5 bases, leaving 7 bases not matched to a gene. The CDR3 contains 15 residues.

A few counts support this clonotype. The chain links TRBV29-1 to TRBJ2-4; a weak D match, TRBD2 (5 bases). This CDR3 has 12 residues. Germline V lookup: CDR1 SQVTM, CDR2 ANQGSEA. Trimming removed 6 bases from V and 6 bases from J, with 12 bases in between. CDR3 nucleotides: TGCAGCGTGGGAGAGGGAGTAAACATTCAGTACTTC. This translates into CSVGEGVNIQYF.

The chain joins TRBV12-3 or TRBV12-4 to TRBJ1-4; 9 bases are shared with TRBD1. The V and J ends lost 5 bases and 11 bases, in that order; junction bases with no gene match: 9. The CDR3 consists of 14 residues. CDR3 protein: CASSPRTGGGKLFF. In nucleotides, the CDR3 is TGTGCCAGCAGTCCTCGCACAGGGGGCGGGAAACTGTTTTTT.

This clonotype came up a few times. In DNA, the CDR3 is TGTGCCAGCAGCCCCGTTCCGCAGAAATCCTACAATGAGCAGTTCTTC. Amino acids: CASSPVPQKSYNEQFF. J is TRBJ2-1 and V is TRBV7-2; no firm D call. Looked up from germline, CDR1 is SGHTA and CDR2 is FQGNSA. The CDR3 is made up of 16 amino acids. The ends were cut back, 5 bases at V and 1 base at J, with 15 bases in the middle.